This entry features one TCR beta chain sequence. Its antigen is undetermined. This specimen comes from a study of cytomegalovirus exposure and HLA in healthy donors. In the PCR, 60 Vbeta and 13 Jbeta primers were used. Original data processing: Counted up in a later analysis, unique TCR beta chains came to approximately 77 million, with 9.5 million to 13 million shared. The repertoire was sequenced with immunoSEQ multiplex PCR; TCRdb's copy has only in-frame clones and lacks some. V and J calls plus clone size are reproduced from that table; the DNA served to infer D and trimming. This table has 150,000 or so clones, approximately 79% appearing once. Donors consisted of healthy bone marrow donors. The CDR3 has 15 amino acids. V was clipped by 5 bases and J by 3 bases, with 14 bases between them. Germline loops: CDR1 LGHNA, CDR2 YNFKEQ. General study results and limits: Per a later analysis, about 17,000 TCR beta sequences showed association with HLA alleles at 0.05 false discovery rate. DRB1 showed the most TCR associations and HLA-C the fewest in a later analysis, as rates varied by HLA locus.

This sequence joins TRBV4-2 and TRBJ2-1, with D possibly being TRBD2 (6 bases). The origin of this receptor is a man over 45 in good health and CMV-seropositive. The material sequenced was PBMCs. The CDR3 DNA follows: TGTGCCAGCAGCTCTCCCGGGACTCTCTACAATGAGCAGTTCTTC. Translation gives CASSSPGTLYNEQFF.